This T cell receptor (beta chain) is from a study of blood T cell repertoires in COVID-19. Sequencing was performed with immunoSEQ multiplex PCR; in TCRdb, only in-frame clones are kept and a portion is missing. Of around 400,000 clones in the sample, 90% to 95% are singletons; the top ten hold 0.86%. This CDR3 spans 15 amino acids. The trim removed 4 bases at V and 4 bases at J, leaving 8 bases unmatched. Germline CDR1 SGHRS, CDR2 YFSETQ. V gene TRBV5-1 combines with J gene TRBJ2-1, with 7 bases lining up with TRBD2. Sequencing was carried out using PBMCs or T cells enriched from blood (not recorded which). The clonotype was recovered from a woman aged 40 to 50 who had been exposed to COVID-19. The CDR3 loop reads CASSNERGRYNEQFF. The DNA for the CDR3 is TGCGCCAGCAGCAACGAGCGGGGCCGTTACAATGAGCAGTTCTTC.